The 24 T cell receptor beta chains reported below all come from one sample, sequenced in a study of shared clonotypes between healthy human individuals. Generated by immunoSEQ multiplex PCR, the TCRdb table keeps only in-frame clones and is missing some. This sample yields millions of clones, of which about 94% are seen a single time; roughly 1.1% belongs to the top ten. Naive CD8 cells comprised CD45RO-negative, CCR7-positively selected cells, excluding terminally differentiated effector memory CD45RA+ cells. The sample comprised naive CD8+ T cells sorted from blood. Receptors originate from a man aged 18-30 years in good health.

V is TRBV6-6 and J is TRBJ2-2; TRBD1 might be the D (6 bases). Per germline, CDR1 MNHNY and CDR2 SVGAGI (reference sequence). This CDR3 contains 15 residues. V was pared by 7 bases and J by 2 bases, with 14 bases between. CDR3 residues: CASTLTGPNTGELFF. In nucleotides, the CDR3 is TGTGCCAGCACCCTCACAGGGCCAAACACCGGGGAGCTGTTTTTT.

The V gene is TRBV19, the J gene TRBJ1-1; a weak D match, TRBD1 (6 bases). This CDR3 is 17 amino acids long. Germline values: CDR1 LNHDA, CDR2 SQIVND (reference sequence). V was cut by 6 bases and J by 2 bases, with 22 bases left in between. The CDR3 reads CASRPGTPQDFNTEAFF. The CDR3 DNA reads TGTGCCAGTAGGCCAGGGACACCCCAAGATTTTAACACTGAAGCTTTCTTT. Full variable domain (outside the CDR3, taken from reference TRBV19 and TRBJ1-1): DGGITQSPKYLFRKEGQNVTLSCEQNLNHDAMYWYRQDPGQGLRLIYYSQIVNDFQKGDIAEGYSVSREKKESFPLTVTSAQKNPTAFYLCASRPGTPQDFNTEAFFGQGTRLTVV.

This chain uses TRBV4-1 with TRBJ2-3; D might be TRBD2 (5 bases). The CDR3 loop spans 18 amino acids. The germline CDR1 and CDR2 sequences are MGHRA and YSYEKL. V lost 4 bases to trimming and J lost 1 base, with 21 bases between them. This CDR3 reads CASSPPRGVPPGTDTQYF. In DNA form, the CDR3 reads TGCGCCAGCAGCCCACCCCGGGGTGTCCCTCCGGGCACAGATACGCAGTATTTT.

In its sample, this clone was seen once. The chain recombines TRBV29-1 with TRBJ2-2; D gene ambiguous. Looked up from germline, CDR1 is SQVTM and CDR2 is ANQGSEA. The CDR3 consists of 12 residues. The V end lost 5 bases, the J end lost 4 bases, and 8 bases lay between the germline ends. The CDR3 here is CSVFQVTGELFF. The CDR3 bases are TGCAGCGTTTTTCAGGTCACCGGGGAGCTGTTTTTT.

J is TRBJ1-3 and V is TRBV30, with a weak D call TRBD1 (6 bases). Per germline, CDR1 GTSNPN and CDR2 SVGIG (reference sequence). The CDR3 is 14 amino acids. Trimming took off 5 bases at V and 1 base at J, with 12 bases between the two ends. The CDR3 region has the DNA TGTGCCTGGCAACAGGGCCTTTCTGGAAACACCATATATTTT. This gives the protein CAWQQGLSGNTIYF.

This chain links TRBV6-1 with TRBJ2-7; the D is unclear. Germline CDR1 and CDR2: MNHNS and SASEGT. The length of the CDR3 is 15 residues. V was cut by 2 bases and J by 1 base, with 12 bases left in between. The CDR3 nucleotides are TGTGCCAGCAGTGAAAGGTCGCAGGCTTCCTACGAGCAGTACTTC. Its translation: CASSERSQASYEQYF.

The rearrangement uses TRBV4-1 and TRBJ1-6; 8 positions agree with TRBD1. Germline trimming cut 0 bases from V and 0 bases from J; bases unmatched to any gene: 7. Germline CDR1 is MGHRA and CDR2 is YSYEKL. The CDR3 runs to 19 residues. CDR3 sequence reads: CASSQDLDRESSYNSPLHF. CDR3 coding DNA: TGCGCCAGCAGCCAAGACCTGGACAGGGAGAGCTCCTATAATTCACCCCTCCACTTT.

The V call is TRBV11-3, the J call TRBJ2-1; no clear D gene. This CDR3 comprises 13 residues. With 2 bases removed from V and 6 bases from J, the gap between germline ends came to 8 bases. Germline CDR1 SGHNT, CDR2 YENEEA. The CDR3 loop is CASSLIASNEQFF. The DNA for the CDR3 is TGTGCCAGCAGCTTAATAGCCTCCAATGAGCAGTTCTTC.

The rearrangement joins TRBV2 to TRBJ2-1; a weak D match, TRBD2 (6 bases). The CDR3 has 15 amino acids. V lost 6 bases to trimming and J lost 1 base, with 13 bases between them. The germline CDR1 and CDR2 sequences are SNHLY and FYNNEI. CDR3 residues: CASSMGTLSYNEQFF. The CDR3, as DNA: TGTGCCAGCAGCATGGGGACTTTATCCTACAATGAGCAGTTCTTC.

The rearrangement uses TRBV10-3 and TRBJ1-1, with 7 bases that match TRBD1. Germline assignment: CDR1 ENHRY and CDR2 SYGVKD. V gave up 8 bases and J gave up 5 bases; unmatched junction bases: 5. This CDR3 region has 12 residues. The DNA of the CDR3 is TGTGCCATCGGTACAGGGGAAACTGAAGCTTTCTTT. Amino acids: CAIGTGETEAFF.

V and J are TRBV9 and TRBJ2-3; the D gene is possibly TRBD1 (7 bases). Germline V gives CDR1 SGDLS, CDR2 YYNGEE. The CDR3 runs to 16 residues. V dropped 4 bases and J dropped 2 bases, with 17 bases sitting between them. The CDR3 region is CASSLGGQIFTDTQYF. CDR3 in DNA: TGTGCCAGCAGCTTGGGGGGACAGATTTTCACAGATACGCAGTATTTT.

The chain couples TRBV7-6 to TRBJ2-2; 8 bases align to TRBD2. The germline CDR1 and CDR2 sequences are SGHVS and FNYEAQ. Trimming took 1 base from V and 1 from J; bases not matched to a gene: 2. The CDR3 contains 16 residues. The CDR3 DNA reads TGTGCCAGCAGCTTAGGGACTAGCCTGAACACCGGGGAGCTGTTTTTT. It translates to CASSLGTSLNTGELFF.

The genes are TRBV19 and TRBJ1-1; possibly TRBD1 for D (5 bases). The CDR3 extends over 13 amino acids. V lost 5 bases and J lost 2, with 9 bases in between. CDR1 and CDR2 from the germline V gene are LNHDA and SQIVND (reference sequence). The CDR3 reads CASSGAENTEAFF. CDR3 DNA sequence: TGTGCCAGTAGTGGGGCAGAAAACACTGAAGCTTTCTTT.

J is TRBJ2-3 and V is TRBV28, with 11 bases matching TRBD2. Germline values: CDR1 MDHEN, CDR2 SYDVKM. This CDR3 spans 16 amino acids. The ends lost 5 bases at V and 2 bases at J; junction bases unmatched: 6. The CDR3 region has the DNA TGTGCCAGCAGTCTACTAGCGGGGGCTCCCACAGATACGCAGTATTTT. It yields the protein CASSLLAGAPTDTQYF.

The count of this clone is one. The V gene is TRBV5-1, the J gene TRBJ2-7; 10 positions match TRBD1. CDR1 and CDR2 from the germline V gene are SGHRS and YFSETQ. There are 15 residues in the CDR3. The V and J ends lost 5 bases and 3 bases, in that order; junction bases with no gene match: 8. The CDR3 loop reads CASRTEGQGIYEQYF. CDR3 DNA: TGCGCCAGCAGAACTGAGGGACAGGGGATCTACGAGCAGTACTTC.

The genes are TRBV6-5 and TRBJ1-3, with TRBD1 as a possible D gene (6 bases). The CDR3 spans 15 residues. CDR1 is MNHEY and CDR2 is SVGAGI in the germline V gene. V dropped 6 bases and J dropped 2 bases, with 14 bases sitting between them. CDR3 coding DNA: TGTGCCAGCAGCTCTACAGGGTTTCCTGGAAACACCATATATTTT. Its translation is CASSSTGFPGNTIYF.

The chain recombines TRBV9 with TRBJ2-3; D call uncertain. V lost 3 bases and J lost 3, with 5 bases in between. Germline V gene data show CDR1 as SGDLS and CDR2 as YYNGEE. The CDR3 has 12 amino acids. The CDR3 loop is CASSAETDTQYF. The CDR3 region has the DNA TGTGCCAGCAGCGCAGAGACAGATACGCAGTATTTT.

The chain joins TRBV7-9 to TRBJ1-2; D uncertain. The ends were cut back, 0 bases at V and 6 bases at J, with 11 bases in the middle. This CDR3 has 14 residues. Germline CDR1 is SEHNR and CDR2 is FQNEAQ (reference sequence). The CDR3 protein is CASSLAVTSNGYTF. CDR3 in DNA: TGTGCCAGCAGCTTAGCGGTCACGTCGAATGGCTACACCTTC.

The V and J genes are TRBV27 and TRBJ2-7; no clear D. The CDR3 has 13 amino acids. Between the trimmed V and J ends, which lost 5 bases and 6 bases, there was a span of 14 bases. In germline, CDR1 is MNHEY, CDR2 SMNVEV (reference sequence). CDR3 in amino acids: CASSPDLGFEQYF. The CDR3 nucleotides read TGTGCCAGCAGTCCCGACCTGGGGTTCGAGCAGTACTTC.

This chain uses TRBV7-6 with TRBJ2-1; D not resolved. Trimming took 1 base from V and 6 from J, leaving 4 bases between them. This CDR3 is 12 amino acids long. Per the germline V gene, CDR1 is SGHVS and CDR2 is FNYEAQ. CDR3 sequence: CASSLVSNEQFF. CDR3 DNA: TGTGCCAGCAGCTTAGTAAGCAATGAGCAGTTCTTC.

The chain uses TRBV7-2 and TRBJ2-7; D may correspond to TRBD1 or TRBD2 (5 bases each). This CDR3 comprises 12 residues. Germline V gene sequence: CDR1 SGHTA, CDR2 FQGNSA. Deletions cut 1 base from V and 6 bases from J, with 7 bases between. The CDR3 coding sequence is TGTGCCAGCAGCTTAGGAGGGGCCGAGCAGTACTTC. Protein sequence: CASSLGGAEQYF.

V is TRBV2 and J is TRBJ2-3, with a tentative D call TRBD2 (6 bases). The CDR3 covers 15 residues. V lost 4 bases and J lost 2, with 13 bases in between. Germline CDR1 is SNHLY and CDR2 is FYNNEI. CDR3 sequence: CASSVEGGLTDTQYF. In nucleotides, the CDR3 is TGTGCCAGCAGTGTCGAGGGAGGCCTCACAGATACGCAGTATTTT.

This rearrangement joins TRBV5-1 to TRBJ2-1, with D perhaps given as TRBD1 or TRBD2 (5 bases each). The CDR3 is 19 residues long. The ends were cut back, 0 bases at V and 9 bases at J, with 28 bases in the middle. Germline V gene sequence: CDR1 SGHRS, CDR2 YFSETQ. As DNA, the CDR3 is TGCGCCAGCAGCTTGGGTCCCGGAAGAGAAGGACGACTTGGGGGTGAGCAGTTCTTC. Translating gives CASSLGPGREGRLGGEQFF.

The V and J genes are TRBV28 and TRBJ2-7; D tentatively fits TRBD1 or TRBD2 (5 bases each). Trimming pared 6 bases from V and 6 bases from J, leaving 21 bases between. The CDR3 is 15 amino acids. Germline V gives CDR1 MDHEN, CDR2 SYDVKM. The CDR3 sequence is CASSPLAGTSSEQYF. For the CDR3, the DNA is TGTGCCAGCAGCCCCCTTGCAGGGACGTCGAGCGAGCAGTACTTC.